These T cell receptor beta chains were read from a single sample in a study of blood T cell repertoires in COVID-19. Here immunoSEQ multiplex PCR was the method, and the copy in TCRdb shows in-frame clones only, minus some. The repertoire has hundreds of thousands of clones, 85% to 90% of them found once; the top ten carry roughly 4.3%. The sequenced sample consisted of peripheral blood. The receptors originated from a woman aged 25 to 39 with acute or convalescent COVID-19. Each CDR3 is given with its conserved first and last residue. A D gene is named only where the DNA matches it firmly. Rows give clone size only sometimes, using once, few, many, or a class for an expanded clone.

CDR3 length,J gene,clone size,D gene,V gene,CDR3 protein,CDR3 DNA
12,TRBJ2-7,once,NA,TRBV6-5,CASSPTGYEQYF,TGTGCCAGCAGTCCCACGGGATACGAGCAGTACTTC
17,TRBJ2-1,NA,TRBD1,TRBV27,CASSFQSGTGTNNEQFF,TGTGCCAGCAGTTTTCAATCCGGGACAGGGACAAACAATGAGCAGTTCTTC
16,TRBJ1-1,NA,TRBD1,TRBV7-9,CASSPPTGGMNTEAFF,TGTGCCAGCAGCCCCCCGACAGGGGGCATGAACACTGAAGCTTTCTTT
14,TRBJ2-3,NA,NA,TRBV28,CASSPPGTTDTQYF,TGTGCCAGCAGTCCGCCCGGGACAACAGATACGCAGTATTTT
14,TRBJ2-1,NA,TRBD1,TRBV24-1,CATSQTGSYNEQFF,TGTGCCACCAGTCAGACAGGGTCCTACAATGAGCAGTTCTTC
16,TRBJ1-3,NA,NA,TRBV9,CASSPNPASSGNTIYF,TGTGCCAGCAGCCCCAACCCCGCGAGCTCTGGAAACACCATATATTTT
15,TRBJ1-1,NA,NA,TRBV3-1/TRBV3-2,CASSPASVRYTEAFF,TGTGCCAGCAGCCCGGCCTCCGTGCGGTACACTGAAGCTTTCTTT
14,TRBJ2-7,NA,TRBD1,TRBV30,CAWSRDRPSYEQYF,TGTGCCTGGTCCCGGGACAGGCCCTCCTACGAGCAGTACTTC
15,TRBJ2-5,NA,TRBD1,TRBV27,CASSFLDRWGETQYF,TGTGCCAGCAGTTTTTTGGACAGGTGGGGAGAGACCCAGTACTTC
11,TRBJ1-1,NA,NA,TRBV6-1,CASSEMREAFF,TGTGCCAGCAGTGAAATGCGTGAAGCTTTCTTT
14,TRBJ1-1,NA,NA,TRBV19,CASKKERQSPEAFF,TGTGCCAGTAAAAAGGAGAGACAGAGCCCTGAAGCTTTCTTT
17,TRBJ2-5,NA,TRBD2,TRBV28,CASSLDILGRDQETQYF,TGTGCCAGCAGTTTAGATATCTTAGGGAGGGACCAAGAGACCCAGTACTTC
14,TRBJ2-1,NA,TRBD1,TRBV7-6,CASSLGVTGAEQFF,TGTGCCAGCAGCTTAGGCGTAACAGGGGCTGAGCAGTTCTTC
14,TRBJ2-7,NA,TRBD1,TRBV6-4,CASRLTGQMGEQYF,TGTGCCAGCAGGCTGACAGGGCAAATGGGGGAGCAGTACTTC
13,TRBJ1-2,NA,NA,TRBV29-1,CSAEFTGFGGYTF,TGCAGCGCCGAATTTACAGGGTTTGGTGGCTACACCTTC
15,TRBJ2-5,NA,NA,TRBV14,CASSQEIGGWETQYF,TGTGCCAGCAGCCAAGAGATTGGGGGCTGGGAGACCCAGTACTTC
15,TRBJ2-1,NA,TRBD2,TRBV5-1,CASSLESGGANEQFF,TGCGCCAGCAGCTTGGAAAGCGGGGGGGCCAATGAGCAGTTCTTC
16,TRBJ1-2,NA,TRBD1,TRBV11-2,CASSLGGQGINYGYTF,TGTGCCAGCAGCTTAGGGGGACAGGGGATAAACTATGGCTACACCTTC
14,TRBJ2-3,NA,TRBD2,TRBV7-9,CASSSAGGSDTQYF,TGTGCCAGCAGCTCGGCGGGGGGCTCAGATACGCAGTATTTT
12,TRBJ2-1,NA,NA,TRBV9,CASSVVGGPQFF,TGTGCCAGCAGCGTAGTGGGGGGGCCTCAGTTCTTC
16,TRBJ2-1,NA,TRBD1,TRBV25-1,CASSEPGTGIRNEQFF,TGTGCCAGCAGTGAACCCGGGACAGGGATTAGGAATGAGCAGTTCTTC
15,TRBJ2-7,NA,NA,TRBV11-2,CASSLSGYGIYEQYF,TGTGCCAGCAGCTTAAGCGGGTATGGAATCTACGAGCAGTACTTC
15,TRBJ1-5,NA,TRBD1,TRBV6-6,CASSYSTGEDQPQHF,TGTGCCAGCAGTTACTCGACAGGGGAGGATCAGCCCCAGCATTTT
15,TRBJ1-2,NA,NA,TRBV19,CASSILREFNYGYTF,TGTGCCAGTAGTATATTACGAGAGTTTAACTATGGCTACACCTTC
12,TRBJ1-2,few,NA,TRBV29-1,CSVGSTNYGYTF,TGCAGCGTTGGGAGTACTAACTATGGCTACACCTTC